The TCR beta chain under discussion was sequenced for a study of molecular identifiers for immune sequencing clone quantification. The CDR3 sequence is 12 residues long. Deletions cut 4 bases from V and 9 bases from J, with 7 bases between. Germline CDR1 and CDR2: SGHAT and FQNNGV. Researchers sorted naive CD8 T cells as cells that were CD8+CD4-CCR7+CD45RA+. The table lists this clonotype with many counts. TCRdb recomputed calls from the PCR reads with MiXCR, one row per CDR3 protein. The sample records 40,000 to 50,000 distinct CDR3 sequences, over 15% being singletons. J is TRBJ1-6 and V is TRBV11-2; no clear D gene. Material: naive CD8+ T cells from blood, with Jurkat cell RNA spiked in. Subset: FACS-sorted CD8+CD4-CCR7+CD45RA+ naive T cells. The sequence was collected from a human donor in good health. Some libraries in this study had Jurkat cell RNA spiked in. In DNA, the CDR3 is TGTGCCAGCAGCTCTTTGGGTTCACCCCTCCACTTT. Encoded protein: CASSSLGSPLHF. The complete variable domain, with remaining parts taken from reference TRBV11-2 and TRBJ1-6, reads EAGVAQSPRYKIIEKRQSVAFWCNPISGHATLYWYQQILGQGPKLLIQFQNNGVVDDSQLPKDRFSAERLKGVDSTLKIQPAKLEDSAVYLCASSSLGSPLHFGNGTRLTVT.